This record covers a single TCR beta chain. Germline V CDR1 and CDR2: SGHAT, FQNNGV. The CDR3 runs to 16 residues. Trimming removed 5 bases at V and 3 bases at J, with 19 bases between. This record comes from a study of control samples from healthy donors and cancer patients. Assay used: immunoSEQ multiplex PCR; TCRdb lists only in-frame clones, some missing. The table records around 25,000 clones, approximately 90% of them present only once. The sequenced sample was PBMCs. This TCR derives from a man aged 45-65 years with lung cancer. The J gene is TRBJ2-5, the V gene TRBV11-2; maybe TRBD1 (6 bases). The chain's CDR3 is CASSLPYRGKKETQYF. CDR3 nucleotides: TGTGCCAGCAGCCTACCCTATAGGGGGAAAAAAGAGACCCAGTACTTC. The full variable domain, with the rest looked up from reference TRBV11-2 and TRBJ2-5, is EAGVAQSPRYKIIEKRQSVAFWCNPISGHATLYWYQQILGQGPKLLIQFQNNGVVDDSQLPKDRFSAERLKGVDSTLKIQPAKLEDSAVYLCASSLPYRGKKETQYFGPGTRLLVL.